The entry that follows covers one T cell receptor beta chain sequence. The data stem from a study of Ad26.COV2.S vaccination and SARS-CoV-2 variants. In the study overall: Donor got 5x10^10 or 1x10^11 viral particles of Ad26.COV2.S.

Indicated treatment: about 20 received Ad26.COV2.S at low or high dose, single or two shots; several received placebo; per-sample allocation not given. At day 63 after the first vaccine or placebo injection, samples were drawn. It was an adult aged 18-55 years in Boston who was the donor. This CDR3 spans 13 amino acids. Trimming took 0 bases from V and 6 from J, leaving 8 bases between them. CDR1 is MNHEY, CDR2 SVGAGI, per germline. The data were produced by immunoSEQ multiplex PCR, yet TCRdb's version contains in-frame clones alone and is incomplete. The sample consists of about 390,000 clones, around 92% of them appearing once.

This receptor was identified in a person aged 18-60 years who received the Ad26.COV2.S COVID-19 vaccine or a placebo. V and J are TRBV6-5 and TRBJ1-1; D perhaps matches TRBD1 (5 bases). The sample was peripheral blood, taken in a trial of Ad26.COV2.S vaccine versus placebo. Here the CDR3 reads CASSYSWGSEAFF. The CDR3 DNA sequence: TGTGCCAGCAGTTACTCGTGGGGGTCTGAAGCTTTCTTT.